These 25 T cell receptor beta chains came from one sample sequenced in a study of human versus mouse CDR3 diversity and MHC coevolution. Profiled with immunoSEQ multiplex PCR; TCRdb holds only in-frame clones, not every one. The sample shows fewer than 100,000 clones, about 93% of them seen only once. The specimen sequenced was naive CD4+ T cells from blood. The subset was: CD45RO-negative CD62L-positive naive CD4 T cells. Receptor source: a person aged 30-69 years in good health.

The CDR3 loop reads CASSFSAGGTADTQYF. In DNA form, the CDR3 reads TGTGCCAGCAGCTTCTCGGCGGGGGGGACGGCAGATACGCAGTATTTT. The V gene is TRBV7-9, the J gene TRBJ2-3, with 9 positions matching TRBD2. Losses at the gene ends were 3 bases for V and 4 bases for J; bases not matched to a gene: 8. Germline CDR1 is SEHNR and CDR2 is FQNEAQ (reference sequence). The CDR3 is 16 amino acids.

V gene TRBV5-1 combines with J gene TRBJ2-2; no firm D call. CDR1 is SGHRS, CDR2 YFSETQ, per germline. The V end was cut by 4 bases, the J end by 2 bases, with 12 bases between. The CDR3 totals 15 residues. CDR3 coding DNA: TGCGCCAGCAGCCCCACCGCGCCTAACACCGGGGAGCTGTTTTTT. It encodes CASSPTAPNTGELFF.

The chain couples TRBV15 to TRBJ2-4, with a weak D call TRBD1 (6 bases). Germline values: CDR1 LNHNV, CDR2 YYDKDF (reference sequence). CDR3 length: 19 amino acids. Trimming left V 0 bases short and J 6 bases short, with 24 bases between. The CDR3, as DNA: TGTGCCACCAGCAGAGATGTAAGACGGGACACCCCAAGGGGAAACATTCAGTACTTC. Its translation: CATSRDVRRDTPRGNIQYF.

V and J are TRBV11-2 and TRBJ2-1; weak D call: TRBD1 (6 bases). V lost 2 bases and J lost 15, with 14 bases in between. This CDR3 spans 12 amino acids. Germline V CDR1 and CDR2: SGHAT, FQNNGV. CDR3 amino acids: CASSLQGLTLFF. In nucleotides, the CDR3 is TGTGCCAGCAGCTTACAGGGGCTCACACTGTTCTTC.

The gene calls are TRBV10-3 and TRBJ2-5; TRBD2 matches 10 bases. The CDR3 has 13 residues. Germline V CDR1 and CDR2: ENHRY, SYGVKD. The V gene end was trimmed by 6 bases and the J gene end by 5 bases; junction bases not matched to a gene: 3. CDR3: CAIRGTSVETQYF. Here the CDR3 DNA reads TGTGCCATCAGAGGGACTAGCGTGGAGACCCAGTACTTC.

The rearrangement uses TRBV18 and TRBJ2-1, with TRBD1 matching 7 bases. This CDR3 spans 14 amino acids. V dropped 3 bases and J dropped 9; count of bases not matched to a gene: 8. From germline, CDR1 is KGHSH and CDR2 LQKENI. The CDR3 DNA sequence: TGTGCCAGCTCACCCGACAGGGTTGGGAGTGAGCAGTTCTTC. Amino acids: CASSPDRVGSEQFF.

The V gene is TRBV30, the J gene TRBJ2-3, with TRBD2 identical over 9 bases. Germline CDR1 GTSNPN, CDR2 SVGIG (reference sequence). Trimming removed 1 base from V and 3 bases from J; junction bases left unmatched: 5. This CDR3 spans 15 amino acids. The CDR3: CAWSGGRALTDTQYF. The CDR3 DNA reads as TGTGCCTGGAGTGGCGGGAGGGCCTTAACAGATACGCAGTATTTT. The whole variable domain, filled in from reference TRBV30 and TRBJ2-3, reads SQTIHQWPATLVQPVGSPLSLECTVEGTSNPNLYWYRQAAGRGLQLLFYSVGIGQISSEVPQNLSASRPQDRQFILSSKKLLLSDSGFYLCAWSGGRALTDTQYFGPGTRLTVL.

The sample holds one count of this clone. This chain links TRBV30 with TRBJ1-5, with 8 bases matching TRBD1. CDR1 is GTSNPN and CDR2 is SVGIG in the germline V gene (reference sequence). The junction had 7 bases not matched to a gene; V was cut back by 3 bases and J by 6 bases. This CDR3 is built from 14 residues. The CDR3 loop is CAWRARTGIQPQHF. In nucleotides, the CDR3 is TGTGCCTGGAGAGCCAGGACAGGGATTCAGCCCCAGCATTTT.

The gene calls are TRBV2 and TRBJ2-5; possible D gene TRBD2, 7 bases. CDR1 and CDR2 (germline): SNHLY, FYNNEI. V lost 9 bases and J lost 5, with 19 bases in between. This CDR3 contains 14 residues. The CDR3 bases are TGTGCCAGATTAAAGCGGGAAGGGGGGGAGACCCAGTACTTC. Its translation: CARLKREGGETQYF.

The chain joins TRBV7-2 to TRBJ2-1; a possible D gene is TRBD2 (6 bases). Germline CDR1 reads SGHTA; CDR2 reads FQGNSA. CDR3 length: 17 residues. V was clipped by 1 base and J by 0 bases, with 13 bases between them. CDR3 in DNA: TGTGCCAGCAGCTTAGAGGCGCGGGGCCTCTCCTACAATGAGCAGTTCTTC. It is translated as CASSLEARGLSYNEQFF.

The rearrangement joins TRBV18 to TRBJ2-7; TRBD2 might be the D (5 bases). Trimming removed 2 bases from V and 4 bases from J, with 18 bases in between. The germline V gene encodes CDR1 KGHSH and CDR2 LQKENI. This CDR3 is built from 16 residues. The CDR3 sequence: CASSPKDSTRLYEQYF. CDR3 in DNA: TGTGCCAGCTCACCAAAGGACTCAACCCGACTTTACGAGCAGTACTTC.

CDR3: CASSLGQGPYGYTF. CDR3 bases: TGTGCCAGCAGCTTAGGACAGGGCCCGTATGGCTACACCTTC. The chain carries TRBV7-6 and TRBJ1-2; 7 positions match TRBD1. This CDR3 comprises 14 residues. Germline lookup yields CDR1 SGHVS and CDR2 FNYEAQ. Trimming took 1 base from V and 5 from J; bases not matched to a gene: 4.

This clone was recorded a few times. The CDR3 loop reads CASSLWDSPYEQYF. CDR3 nucleotides: TGTGCCAGCAGCTTATGGGACAGCCCCTACGAGCAGTACTTC. This chain uses TRBV7-2 with TRBJ2-7; 7 nucleotides match TRBD1. Trimming took 2 bases from V and 2 from J; bases not matched to a gene: 3. The CDR3 has 14 residues. Germline assignment: CDR1 SGHTA and CDR2 FQGNSA.

The CDR3 sequence: CASSPDLVYNSPLHF. As DNA, the CDR3 is TGTGCCAGCAGCCCAGACTTGGTATATAATTCACCCCTCCACTTT. The genes are TRBV7-9 and TRBJ1-6; D is unresolved. The CDR3 totals 15 residues. V lost 5 bases, J lost 4 bases, and 12 bases lay in between. Germline V CDR1 and CDR2: SEHNR, FQNEAQ (reference sequence).

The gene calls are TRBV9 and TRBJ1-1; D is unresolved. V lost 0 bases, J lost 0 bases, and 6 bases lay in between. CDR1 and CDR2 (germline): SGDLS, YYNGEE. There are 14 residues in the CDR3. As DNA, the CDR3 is TGTGCCAGCAGCGTAGAACACCTGAACACTGAAGCTTTCTTT. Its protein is CASSVEHLNTEAFF.

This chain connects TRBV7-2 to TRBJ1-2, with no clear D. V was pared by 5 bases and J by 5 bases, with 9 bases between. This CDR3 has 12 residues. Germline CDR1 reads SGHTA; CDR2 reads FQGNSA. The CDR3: CASSPSGYGYTF. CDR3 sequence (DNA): TGTGCCAGCAGCCCGTCGGGGTATGGCTACACCTTC.

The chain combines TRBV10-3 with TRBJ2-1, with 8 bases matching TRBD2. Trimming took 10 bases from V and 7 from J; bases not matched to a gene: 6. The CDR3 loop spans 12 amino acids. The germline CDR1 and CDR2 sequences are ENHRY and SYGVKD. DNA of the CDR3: TGTGCCACAAAAGCGGGGGAGAATGAGCAGTTCTTC. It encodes CATKAGENEQFF.

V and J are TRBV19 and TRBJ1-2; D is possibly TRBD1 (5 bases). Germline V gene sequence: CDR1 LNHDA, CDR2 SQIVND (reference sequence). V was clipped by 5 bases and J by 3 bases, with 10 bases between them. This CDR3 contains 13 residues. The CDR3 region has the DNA TGTGCCAGTAGTTGGGGCGGTGACTATGGCTACACCTTC. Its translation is CASSWGGDYGYTF.

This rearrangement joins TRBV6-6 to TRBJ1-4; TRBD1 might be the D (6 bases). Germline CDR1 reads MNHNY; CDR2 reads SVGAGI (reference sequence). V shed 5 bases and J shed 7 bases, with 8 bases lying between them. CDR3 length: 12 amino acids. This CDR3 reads CASSEDSEKLFF. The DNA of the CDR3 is TGTGCCAGCAGTGAGGACAGTGAAAAACTGTTTTTT.

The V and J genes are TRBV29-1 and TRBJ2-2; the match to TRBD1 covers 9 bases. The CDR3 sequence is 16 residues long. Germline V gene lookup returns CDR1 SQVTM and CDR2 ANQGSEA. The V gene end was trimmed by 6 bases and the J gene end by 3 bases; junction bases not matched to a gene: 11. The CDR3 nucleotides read TGCAGCGTCGCAACAGGGGGCGACTTTTACACCGGGGAGCTGTTTTTT. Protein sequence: CSVATGGDFYTGELFF.

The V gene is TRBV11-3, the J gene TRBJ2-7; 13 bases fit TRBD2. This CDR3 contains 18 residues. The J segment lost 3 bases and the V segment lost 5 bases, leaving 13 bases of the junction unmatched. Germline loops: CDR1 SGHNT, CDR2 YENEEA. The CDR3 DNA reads TGTGCCAGCAGCCCCGGACTAGCGGGAGAAGTGAGACACTACGAGCAGTACTTC. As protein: CASSPGLAGEVRHYEQYF.

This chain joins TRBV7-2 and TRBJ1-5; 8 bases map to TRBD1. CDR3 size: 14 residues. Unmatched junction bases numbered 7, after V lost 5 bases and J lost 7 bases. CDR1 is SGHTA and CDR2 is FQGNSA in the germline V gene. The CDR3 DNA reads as TGTGCCAGCAGCACGGGACAGGCACCCCAGCCCCAGCATTTT. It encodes CASSTGQAPQPQHF. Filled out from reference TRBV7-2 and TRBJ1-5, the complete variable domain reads GAGVSQSPSNKVTEKGKDVELRCDPISGHTALYWYRQSLGQGLEFLIYFQGNSAPDKSGLPSDRFSAERTGGSVSTLTIQRTQQEDSAVYLCASSTGQAPQPQHFGDGTRLSIL.

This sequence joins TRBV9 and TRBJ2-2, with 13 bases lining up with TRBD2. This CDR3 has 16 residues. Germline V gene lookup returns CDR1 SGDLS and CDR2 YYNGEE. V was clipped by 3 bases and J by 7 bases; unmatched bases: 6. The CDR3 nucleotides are TGTGCCAGCAGCGCCAGGACTAGCGGGAGTGGCGGGGAGCTGTTTTTT. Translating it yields CASSARTSGSGGELFF.

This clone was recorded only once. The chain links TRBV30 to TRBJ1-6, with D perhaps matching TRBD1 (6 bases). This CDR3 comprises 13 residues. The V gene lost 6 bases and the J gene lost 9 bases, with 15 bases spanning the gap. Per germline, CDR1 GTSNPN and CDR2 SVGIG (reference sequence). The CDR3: CACRGQMSSPLHF. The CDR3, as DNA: TGTGCCTGCCGTGGACAGATGTCTTCACCCCTCCACTTT. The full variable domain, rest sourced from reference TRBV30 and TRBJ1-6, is SQTIHQWPATLVQPVGSPLSLECTVEGTSNPNLYWYRQAAGRGLQLLFYSVGIGQISSEVPQNLSASRPQDRQFILSSKKLLLSDSGFYLCACRGQMSSPLHFGNGTRLTVT.

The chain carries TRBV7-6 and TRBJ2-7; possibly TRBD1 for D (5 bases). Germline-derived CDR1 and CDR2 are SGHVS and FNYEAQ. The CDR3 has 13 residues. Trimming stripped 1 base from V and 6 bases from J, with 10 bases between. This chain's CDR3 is CASSLDSDIEQYF. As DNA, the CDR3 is TGTGCCAGCAGCTTAGATTCGGACATCGAGCAGTACTTC. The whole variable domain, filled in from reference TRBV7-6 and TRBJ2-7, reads GAGVSQSPRYKVTKRGQDVALRCDPISGHVSLYWYRQALGQGPEFLTYFNYEAQQDKSGLPNDRFSAERPEGSISTLTIQRTEQRDSAMYRCASSLDSDIEQYFGPGTRLTVT.